These 13 T cell receptor beta chains came from one sample sequenced in a study of cytomegalovirus exposure and HLA in healthy donors. The primer mix had 60 Vbeta and 13 Jbeta primers. Profiled with immunoSEQ multiplex PCR; TCRdb holds only in-frame clones, not every one. The sample yields fewer than 150,000 clones, roughly 76% seen once. What was sequenced was PBMCs. Every receptor here comes from a man between 18 and 29 years old in good health and CMV-seronegative.

This clone was seen just once. The chain recombines TRBV28 with TRBJ2-7, with 10 bases that match TRBD1. Per the germline V gene, CDR1 is MDHEN and CDR2 is SYDVKM. V shed 10 bases, J shed 2 bases, and the junction held 11 bases outside the gene matches. The CDR3 extends over 15 amino acids. CDR3: CATTAGTGETYEQYF. As DNA, the CDR3 is TGTGCCACCACGGCGGGGACAGGGGAAACCTACGAGCAGTACTTC.

This chain links TRBV10-2 with TRBJ2-1, with TRBD2 matching 11 bases. V lost 5 bases to trimming and J lost 2 bases; unmatched junction nucleotides: 8. Germline lookup yields CDR1 WSHSY and CDR2 SAAADI. This CDR3 is built from 17 residues. DNA of the CDR3: TGCGCCAGCAGTATCGGACTAGCGGGCCTAACCTACAATGAGCAGTTCTTC. This codes for CASSIGLAGLTYNEQFF.

This clone occurred a few times. The rearrangement joins TRBV27 to TRBJ1-2; 11 nucleotides align to TRBD1. Germline assignment: CDR1 MNHEY and CDR2 SMNVEV (reference sequence). V lost 2 bases and J lost 4; bases outside the gene matches: 9. The CDR3 spans 17 residues. The CDR3 DNA reads as TGTGCCAGCAGTTTAATTCTGGGACAGGGGGTAATCTATGGCTACACCTTC. It translates to CASSLILGQGVIYGYTF.

This clone is a singleton in its sample. The chain uses TRBV18 and TRBJ2-3; TRBD2 agrees at 8 bases. V shed 3 bases and J 2 bases; nucleotides not matched to a gene: 1. The germline CDR1 and CDR2 sequences are KGHSH and LQKENI. The CDR3 has 14 residues. CDR3 sequence (DNA): TGTGCCAGCTCACCGCGGGGGGCCACAGATACGCAGTATTTT. Protein sequence: CASSPRGATDTQYF.

This sequence joins TRBV19 and TRBJ2-5; D gene uncertain. The last part of the DNA fits TRBJ2-7 better; the J call may be wrong. CDR3 length: 16 amino acids. The germline V gene has CDR1 LNHDA and CDR2 SQIVND (reference sequence). The CDR3 region is CASSTFLAVSSYEQYF. Written as DNA, the CDR3 is TGTGCCAGTAGTACCTTCTTGGCGGTCAGCTCCTACGAGCAGTACTTC.

The J gene is TRBJ2-7, the V gene TRBV29-1, with a possible D match to TRBD2 (6 bases). The V gene's germline CDR1 is SQVTM and CDR2 ANQGSEA. With 1 base removed from V and 0 bases from J, the gap between germline ends came to 10 bases. The CDR3 is 14 residues long. This chain's CDR3 is CSVEGGDLSYEQYF. The CDR3 coding sequence is TGCAGCGTTGAAGGGGGGGACCTCTCCTACGAGCAGTACTTC.

The V call is TRBV25-1, the J call TRBJ1-1; TRBD1 is a possible D gene (5 bases). Germline CDR1 and CDR2: MGHDK and SYGVNS. Trimming cost V 6 bases and J 4 bases, with 12 bases left between them. This CDR3 spans 13 amino acids. The CDR3 loop reads CASRVQESTEAFF. CDR3 sequence (DNA): TGTGCCAGCAGGGTACAGGAGTCCACTGAAGCTTTCTTT.

V and J are TRBV5-1 and TRBJ2-7; TRBD1 aligns across 7 bases. The CDR3 runs 14 residues. The germline V gene encodes CDR1 SGHRS and CDR2 YFSETQ. With 2 bases clipped from V and 2 bases from J, the junction kept 4 bases outside the gene matches. DNA of the CDR3: TGCGCCAGCAGCTTTACCGGGACAGCCTACGAGCAGTACTTC. It codes for CASSFTGTAYEQYF.

The V and J genes are TRBV6-5 and TRBJ1-1; 7 positions match TRBD1. There are 14 residues in the CDR3. Germline values: CDR1 MNHEY, CDR2 SVGAGI. Germline trimming cut 6 bases from V and 5 bases from J; bases unmatched to any gene: 9. The CDR3 DNA is TGTGCCAGCAGCCCAAACACAGGGGTTACTGAAGCTTTCTTT. This sequence encodes CASSPNTGVTEAFF.

Remarks on this clone: At one boundary the junction diverges from the germline segment, which might be a read error. The chain is built from TRBV25-1 and TRBJ2-2; 9 nucleotides align to TRBD1. The CDR3 has 17 residues. Germline loops: CDR1 MGHDK, CDR2 SYGVNS. CDR3 protein: CASSRWTGAANTGVLFF. The DNA for the CDR3 is TGTGCCAGCAGTAGATGGACAGGGGCCGCGAACACCGGGGTGCTGTTTTTT. The variable domain in full, with the rest retrieved from reference TRBV25-1 and TRBJ2-2, is EADIYQTPRYLVIGTGKKITLECSQTMGHDKMYWYQQDPGMELHLIHYSYGVNSTEKGDLSSESTVSRIRTEHFPLTLESARPSHTSQYLCASSRWTGAANTGVLFFGEGSRLTVL.

The chain combines TRBV29-1 with TRBJ2-7; the match to TRBD2 covers 8 bases. CDR3 size: 14 residues. After removal of 4 bases from V and 0 bases from J, the junction contained 5 bases not matched to a gene. CDR1 SQVTM and CDR2 ANQGSEA come from the germline V gene. The CDR3 sequence is CSVGLAGGSYEQYF. The CDR3 DNA reads TGCAGCGTTGGATTGGCGGGAGGCTCCTACGAGCAGTACTTC.

The chain combines TRBV6-6 with TRBJ1-4, with 10 bases that match TRBD1. V lost 6 bases, J lost 7 bases, and 5 bases stayed unmatched. This CDR3 has 14 residues. CDR1 and CDR2 from the germline V gene are MNHNY and SVGAGI (reference sequence). For the CDR3, the DNA is TGTGCCAGCAGGGGACAGGGGTTGTCTGAAAAACTGTTTTTT. This sequence encodes CASRGQGLSEKLFF.

This rearrangement joins TRBV27 to TRBJ2-2; 10 nucleotides agree with TRBD1. The CDR3 is 15 amino acids. V shed 5 bases and J 5 bases; nucleotides not matched to a gene: 5. From germline, CDR1 is MNHEY and CDR2 SMNVEV (reference sequence). The chain's CDR3 is CASSIWTGGTGELFF. For the CDR3, the DNA is TGTGCCAGCAGTATATGGACAGGGGGAACCGGGGAGCTGTTTTTT.